These 17 T cell receptor beta chains share one sample of origin, sequenced in a study of blood T cell repertoires in COVID-19. TCRdb's copy holds only in-frame clones and misses some; the assay was immunoSEQ multiplex PCR. Here the sample spans around 250,000 clones, about 89% being singletons. The sample was PBMCs or T cells enriched from blood (not recorded which). These receptors were collected from a human donor in a cohort exposed to, infected with or recovered from COVID-19 (not recorded which). The donor label of this sample is uncertain.

V gene TRBV12-5 combines with J gene TRBJ1-6; D is unclear. The V end was cut by 0 bases, the J end by 10 bases, with 4 bases between. CDR1 LGHNT and CDR2 FRNRAP come from the germline V gene. This CDR3 spans 12 amino acids. The CDR3 bases are TGTGCTAGTGGTTTGGTACAGTCACCCCTCCACTTT. Its translation: CASGLVQSPLHF.

The chain couples TRBV19 to TRBJ2-7, with a possible D match to TRBD1 (6 bases). The V gene's germline CDR1 is LNHDA and CDR2 SQIVND (reference sequence). There are 15 residues in the CDR3. V gave up 1 base and J gave up 1 base, with 11 bases separating them. Written as DNA, the CDR3 is TGTGCCAGTAGTATAGCCCCAGGGGTATCCTACGAGCAGTACTTC. It specifies CASSIAPGVSYEQYF. Together with reference TRBV19 and TRBJ2-7, the CDR3 gives the full variable domain: DGGITQSPKYLFRKEGQNVTLSCEQNLNHDAMYWYRQDPGQGLRLIYYSQIVNDFQKGDIAEGYSVSREKKESFPLTVTSAQKNPTAFYLCASSIAPGVSYEQYFGPGTRLTVT.

V gene TRBV5-8 combines with J gene TRBJ2-1, with a possible D match to TRBD2 (5 bases). This CDR3 has 16 amino acids. V was trimmed by 4 bases and J by 6 bases, leaving 20 bases between them. Looked up from germline, CDR1 is SGHTS and CDR2 is YDEGEE. Written as DNA, the CDR3 is TGTGCCAGCAGCATTTCGACTACCCTCCGGATCAATGAGCAGTTCTTC. Translating it yields CASSISTTLRINEQFF.

The chain couples TRBV19 to TRBJ1-5; 8 nucleotides align to TRBD1. CDR3 length: 15 amino acids. Germline CDR1 is LNHDA and CDR2 is SQIVND (reference sequence). Trimming removed 7 bases from V and 2 bases from J; junction bases left unmatched: 7. CDR3 residues: CASMEDREGNQPQHF. CDR3 coding DNA: TGTGCCAGTATGGAGGACAGGGAAGGCAATCAGCCCCAGCATTTT.

The chain carries TRBV12-3 or TRBV12-4 and TRBJ1-2; no reliable D call. The CDR3 has 11 amino acids. The germline V and J ends were trimmed by 2 bases and 10 bases, with 8 bases remaining between them. The CDR3 nucleotides read TGTGCCAGCAGTTTACGGCAGGCCTACACCTTC. It encodes CASSLRQAYTF.

The J gene is TRBJ2-2, the V gene TRBV12-3 or TRBV12-4; D unresolved. Trimming stripped 6 bases from V and 1 base from J, with 6 bases between. This CDR3 has 13 residues. CDR3 DNA: TGTGCCAGCAGCCCCAAGAACACCGGGGAGCTGTTTTTT. It specifies CASSPKNTGELFF.

CDR3 loop: CASSPRLPLLIGELFF. DNA for the CDR3: TGTGCCAGCAGCCCTCGACTGCCGCTACTGATCGGGGAGCTGTTTTTT. The chain carries TRBV9 and TRBJ2-2; D call uncertain. The CDR3 is made up of 16 amino acids. Looked up from germline, CDR1 is SGDLS and CDR2 is YYNGEE. Deletions cut 4 bases from V and 7 bases from J, with 20 bases between.

V gene TRBV2 combines with J gene TRBJ2-2; TRBD2 matches 7 bases. Germline CDR1 SNHLY, CDR2 FYNNEI. Trimming at V came to 6 bases and at J to 4 bases, leaving 11 bases not matched to a gene. The CDR3 contains 16 residues. Written as DNA, the CDR3 is TGTGCCAGCAGGGCCCGGGGAGGGTTGGGCACCGGGGAGCTGTTTTTT. Its translation: CASRARGGLGTGELFF.

The rearrangement uses TRBV5-6 and TRBJ2-7; 7 nucleotides line up with TRBD1. Germline-derived CDR1 and CDR2 are SGHDT and YYEEEE. The trim removed 3 bases at V and 4 bases at J, leaving 10 bases unmatched. The CDR3 extends over 15 amino acids. The CDR3 coding sequence is TGTGCCAGCAGCTCCCTGGACAGGACTTTTTACGAGCAGTACTTC. Encoded protein: CASSSLDRTFYEQYF.

The V and J genes are TRBV2 and TRBJ2-1, with TRBD2 identical over 10 bases. V gave up 6 bases and J gave up 3 bases; unmatched junction bases: 14. The V gene's germline CDR1 is SNHLY and CDR2 FYNNEI. The length of the CDR3 is 18 residues. The CDR3 spells CASSPGLAAGGNYNEQFF. CDR3 DNA: TGTGCCAGCAGCCCCGGACTAGCGGCGGGCGGAAACTACAATGAGCAGTTCTTC.

The V call is TRBV29-1, the J call TRBJ2-3; the match to TRBD2 covers 7 bases. V was pared by 6 bases and J by 0 bases, with 6 bases of the junction left unmatched. In germline, CDR1 is SQVTM, CDR2 ANQGSEA. CDR3 size: 14 residues. The CDR3 DNA is TGCAGCGTCAGAGCGGGGACTAGCACAGATACGCAGTATTTT. Residues: CSVRAGTSTDTQYF.

The rearrangement uses TRBV11-3 and TRBJ2-3; the D gene is possibly TRBD1 (5 bases). V was clipped by 2 bases and J by 5 bases, with 20 bases between them. Germline CDR1 is SGHNT and CDR2 is YENEEA. This CDR3 is built from 17 residues. Here the CDR3 DNA reads TGTGCCAGCAGCTTATCCGGGTGGGGCAGGGCGGTAGATACGCAGTATTTT. Protein sequence: CASSLSGWGRAVDTQYF.

The count of this clone is one. This chain uses TRBV14 with TRBJ2-1, with D unresolved. V lost 4 bases and J lost 2, with 15 bases in between. This CDR3 comprises 16 residues. Germline lookup yields CDR1 SGHDN and CDR2 FVKESK. The CDR3 bases are TGTGCCAGCAGCCCGCAACCTATGGCGGCCTACAATGAGCAGTTCTTC. Amino acid sequence: CASSPQPMAAYNEQFF.

This clone has only a few counts. The J gene is TRBJ1-1, the V gene TRBV12-3 or TRBV12-4, with D unresolved. Trimming shortened V by 5 bases and J by 1 base, and 5 bases separated the two germline ends. The CDR3 has 12 residues. In DNA form, the CDR3 reads TGTGCCAGCAGTCCGGGGAACACTGAAGCTTTCTTT. This encodes CASSPGNTEAFF.

About this clone: Other DNA sequences in this sample translate to the same CDR3. The genes are TRBV12-3 or TRBV12-4 and TRBJ1-1, with no clear D. The CDR3 extends over 13 amino acids. Trimming removed 3 bases at V and 2 bases at J, with 7 bases between. In DNA, the CDR3 is TGTGCCAGCAGTTTGTACACCAACACTGAAGCTTTCTTT. Amino acid sequence: CASSLYTNTEAFF.

The rearrangement links TRBV6-5 to TRBJ1-2, with TRBD1 identical over 7 bases. V trimming: 0 bases; J trimming: 8 bases; junction bases outside the gene matches: 6. The CDR3 has 14 amino acids. The germline CDR1 and CDR2 sequences are MNHEY and SVGAGI. The CDR3, as DNA: TGTGCCAGCAGTTACTCATACAGGGGCGAGGGCTACACCTTC. Its translation is CASSYSYRGEGYTF.

This chain joins TRBV19 and TRBJ2-3; maybe TRBD1 (6 bases). Trimming took 2 bases from V and 2 from J, leaving 11 bases between them. Germline lookup yields CDR1 LNHDA and CDR2 SQIVND (reference sequence). The CDR3 consists of 15 residues. CDR3 region: CASSIMGANTDTQYF. The CDR3 DNA is TGTGCCAGTAGTATAATGGGGGCGAACACAGATACGCAGTATTTT.